This TCR beta chain originates from a study of blood T cell repertoires in COVID-19. Looking at the study overall: Donors in the United States, Italy and Spain gave samples during acute or convalescent COVID-19. The analysed material was cDNA or gDNA that came from T cells, B-cell-depleted T cells, or PBMCs.

Authors' data handling: Estimated nucleated cell counts came from reference gene primer amplification. Produced via immunoSEQ multiplex PCR; TCRdb's table is partial and in-frame only. Clonal size and the V and J genes are those of that table, whereas D and trimming came from the DNA. Of 300,000 or so clones listed, around 90% are singletons. There are 17 residues in the CDR3. The V and J ends lost 1 base and 0 bases, in that order; junction bases with no gene match: 4. CDR1 is SGHNT, CDR2 YENEEA, per germline. The sample taken for sequencing was peripheral blood. The TCR sequence derives from a man aged 45-65 years with active or convalescent COVID-19. This rearrangement joins TRBV11-3 to TRBJ2-1; 9 nucleotides align to TRBD2. The CDR3 loop is CASSLVREGSSYNEQFF. In DNA form, the CDR3 reads TGTGCCAGCAGCTTAGTGCGGGAGGGAAGCTCCTACAATGAGCAGTTCTTC. Using reference TRBV11-3 and TRBJ2-1 for the parts outside the CDR3, the full variable domain is EAGVVQSPRYKIIEKKQPVAFWCNPISGHNTLYWYLQNLGQGPELLIRYENEEAVDDSQLPKDRFSAERLKGVDSTLKIQPAELGDSAVYLCASSLVREGSSYNEQFFGPGTRLTVL.